The source of this T cell receptor (beta chain) is a study of shared clonotypes between healthy human individuals. Study summary: Donors had three CD4 naive, three CD4 memory, two CD8 naive and one CD8 memory plate apiece. The study, taken as a whole, reports: Sampling was confined to blood; repertoires within tissues likely differ.

Once extracted for a subset, genomic DNA was divided evenly among several immunoSEQ plates. Sequencing was performed with immunoSEQ multiplex PCR; in TCRdb, only in-frame clones are kept and a portion is missing. The sample holds a few million clones; 90% to 95% are singletons and the top ten take under 0.45%. For this clone: The antigen is unknown.

This sequence originates from a man aged 18 to 29 in good health. Some clones in this sample may be carry-over from other donors' samples. The material sequenced was naive CD4+ T cells from PBMCs. Stated subset: CD45RA+ positively selected.

The CDR3 is CASREAGGINEQYF. The CDR3 DNA is TGTGCCAGTAGAGAGGCGGGAGGGATCAACGAGCAGTACTTC. The rearrangement uses TRBV19 and TRBJ2-7, with 9 bases fitting TRBD2. Losses at the gene ends were 6 bases for V and 5 bases for J; bases not matched to a gene: 8. The germline gives CDR1 LNHDA, CDR2 SQIVND (reference sequence). The CDR3 contains 14 residues.